This T cell receptor beta chain came from a study of CD8+ T cells in alopecia areata. Study conclusions and caveats: Lesional scalp, especially alopecia totalis/universalis, showed higher clonality than normal scalp.

Sample treatment: oral pan-JAK inhibitor, 5-10 mg twice daily. cDNA prepared by RNA extraction and subsequent reverse transcription served as the template for sequencing. Generated by immunoSEQ multiplex PCR, the TCRdb table keeps only in-frame clones and is missing some. Of 90,000 or so clones listed, around 47% were seen once; the top ten hold around 18%. Germline trimming cut 6 bases from V and 3 bases from J; bases unmatched to any gene: 7. Germline V CDR1 and CDR2: SQVTM, ANQGSEA. This CDR3 comprises 14 residues. Details on this clone: Its specificity is unknown. Different DNA sequences within this sample yield the same CDR3.

The V and J genes are TRBV29-1 and TRBJ2-3, with TRBD2 matching over 9 bases. This material consisted of CD8+ T cells sorted from blood, taken at week 24, from a patient treated with tofacitinib. This sequence was found in a human donor with alopecia areata. CDR3 sequence (DNA): TGCAGCGTGGCCGGGCGGGAGGGGACAGATACGCAGTATTTT. Encoded protein: CSVAGREGTDTQYF.